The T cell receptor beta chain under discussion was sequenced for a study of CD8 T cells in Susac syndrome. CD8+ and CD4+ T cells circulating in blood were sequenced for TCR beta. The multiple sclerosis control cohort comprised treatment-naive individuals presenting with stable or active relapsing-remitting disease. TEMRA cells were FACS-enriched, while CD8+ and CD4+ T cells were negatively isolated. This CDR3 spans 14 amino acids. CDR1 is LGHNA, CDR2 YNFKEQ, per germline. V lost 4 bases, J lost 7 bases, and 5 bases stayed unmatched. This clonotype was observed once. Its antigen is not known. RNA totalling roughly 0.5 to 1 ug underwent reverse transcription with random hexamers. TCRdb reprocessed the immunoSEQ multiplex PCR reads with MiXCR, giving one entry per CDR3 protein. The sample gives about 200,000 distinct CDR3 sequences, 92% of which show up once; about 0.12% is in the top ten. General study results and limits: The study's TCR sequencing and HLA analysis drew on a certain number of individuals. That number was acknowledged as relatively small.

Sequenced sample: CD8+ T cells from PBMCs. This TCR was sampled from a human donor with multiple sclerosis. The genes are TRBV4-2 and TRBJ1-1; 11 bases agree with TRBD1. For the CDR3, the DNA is TGTGCCAGCAGCCCAGGACAGGGGGCGGGTGAAGCTTTCTTT. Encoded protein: CASSPGQGAGEAFF.